The 21 T cell receptor beta chains below come from one sample, sequenced in a study of T cells after yellow fever vaccination. TCRdb reprocessed the 5' RACE reads via MiXCR and lists one record per CDR3 protein. The sample lists roughly 50,000 distinct CDR3 sequences; roughly 7.5% were seen once. The source was CD8+ T cells sorted from PBMCs, collected roughly 15 days after the first yellow fever vaccination. Receptor source: a man younger than 35 who received the YFV17D yellow fever vaccine.

This clonotype was detected ten times or more. V gene TRBV5-5 combines with J gene TRBJ2-7; possible D gene TRBD1, 7 bases. CDR1 is SGHKS and CDR2 is YYEKEE in the germline V gene (reference sequence). This CDR3 contains 15 residues. Trimming shortened V by 4 bases and J by 0 bases, and 14 bases separated the two germline ends. CDR3 coding DNA: TGTGCCAGCAGCGCTGACAGGGACTCCTCCTACGAGCAGTACTTC. Amino acids: CASSADRDSSYEQYF.

This clonotype was recorded many times. V is TRBV6-5 and J is TRBJ2-2; D uncertain. V dropped 1 base and J dropped 6 bases, with 6 bases sitting between them. This CDR3 contains 13 residues. CDR1 MNHEY and CDR2 SVGAGI come from the germline V gene. Here the CDR3 reads CASSYLGAGELFF. CDR3 nucleotides: TGTGCCAGCAGTTACTTGGGCGCCGGGGAGCTGTTTTTT.

This clonotype has ten or more counts. The chain links TRBV14 to TRBJ2-1; D unresolved. Germline loops: CDR1 SGHDN, CDR2 FVKESK. This CDR3 region has 14 residues. V was cut by 1 base and J by 4 bases, with 8 bases left in between. The CDR3 sequence is CASSQGLLYNEQFF. CDR3 DNA: TGTGCCAGCAGCCAAGGGCTTCTGTACAATGAGCAGTTCTTC.

This clonotype was observed at least ten times. This chain joins TRBV5-6 and TRBJ2-5; 7 nucleotides align to TRBD2. The CDR3 spans 16 residues. Germline-derived CDR1 and CDR2 are SGHDT and YYEEEE. V dropped 4 bases and J dropped 0; count of bases not matched to a gene: 9. The CDR3 loop reads CASSRIKAGDQETQYF. The CDR3 DNA sequence: TGTGCCAGCAGCCGAATAAAGGCGGGGGACCAAGAGACCCAGTACTTC.

This clonotype has a count of ten or more. The V and J genes are TRBV27 and TRBJ2-2; no clear D gene. Trimming removed 5 bases at V and 4 bases at J, with 8 bases between. The CDR3 consists of 13 residues. CDR1 and CDR2 (germline): MNHEY, SMNVEV (reference sequence). This chain's CDR3 is CASSPWGTGELFF. Written as DNA, the CDR3 is TGTGCCAGCAGTCCCTGGGGCACCGGGGAGCTGTTTTTT.

This clonotype was detected ten times or more. V gene TRBV7-2 combines with J gene TRBJ2-3; 7 bases line up with TRBD1. This CDR3 contains 14 residues. V dropped 0 bases and J dropped 6; count of bases not matched to a gene: 3. Germline CDR1 reads SGHTA; CDR2 reads FQGNSA. CDR3: CASSLAQGEDTQYF. The CDR3 DNA reads TGTGCCAGCAGCTTAGCCCAGGGGGAGGATACGCAGTATTTT.

This clonotype was counted at least ten times. The CDR3, as DNA: TGTGCCACCCTTGCTGCAGGGGCCTGGGGTCAGTATAGCGACAATGAGCAGTTCTTC. Translated: CATLAAGAWGQYSDNEQFF. V and J are TRBV28 and TRBJ2-1; weak D call: TRBD1 (6 bases). Per germline, CDR1 MDHEN and CDR2 SYDVKM. Trimming cost V 10 bases and J 5 bases, with 33 bases left between them. This CDR3 has 19 amino acids.

The chain recombines TRBV10-3 with TRBJ1-6; D gene ambiguous. Germline CDR1 is ENHRY and CDR2 is SYGVKD. Trimming took off 3 bases at V and 8 bases at J, with 14 bases between the two ends. CDR3 length equals 15 residues. The CDR3 sequence is CAISDPWQRDSPLHF. In nucleotides, the CDR3 is TGTGCCATCAGTGATCCCTGGCAGCGAGATTCACCCCTCCACTTT.

This clonotype was counted at least ten times. The V and J genes are TRBV7-9 and TRBJ2-1, with D perhaps TRBD2 (6 bases). Germline V gives CDR1 SEHNR, CDR2 FQNEAQ (reference sequence). The ends were cut back, 3 bases at V and 2 bases at J, with 14 bases in the middle. The CDR3 extends over 16 amino acids. CDR3 in amino acids: CASSLITGGPYNEQFF. CDR3 bases: TGTGCCAGCAGCTTGATCACCGGGGGACCCTACAATGAGCAGTTCTTC.

This clonotype was counted at least ten times. This chain links TRBV13 with TRBJ2-5, with 9 bases that match TRBD1. The junction had 4 bases not matched to a gene; V was cut back by 4 bases and J by 4 bases. CDR3 length: 14 amino acids. Germline CDR1 is PRHDT and CDR2 is FYEKMQ (reference sequence). The CDR3, as DNA: TGTGCCAGCAGCTCCCCGGGACAGGGAGAGACCCAGTACTTC. It encodes CASSSPGQGETQYF.

In this sample, this clonotype turned up once. The CDR3 DNA reads TGTGCCAGCAGCCCTAAAGCCGCTGAACAAGGGACCCGAGGGAAAGACACTGAAGCTTTCTTT. This gives the protein CASSPKAAEQGTRGKDTEAFF. This chain connects TRBV11-2 to TRBJ1-1; possibly TRBD1 for D (5 bases). The CDR3 length is 21 residues. The V and J ends lost 5 bases and 3 bases respectively, with 34 bases between them. Per germline, CDR1 SGHAT and CDR2 FQNNGV.

This clonotype came up many times. This rearrangement joins TRBV7-3 to TRBJ2-2, with 9 positions matching TRBD2. J was trimmed by 4 bases and V by 5 bases; bases with no gene match: 5. The length of the CDR3 is 15 residues. Germline V gives CDR1 SGHTA, CDR2 FQGTGA. CDR3 bases: TGTGCCAGCAGCGGTAGCGGGGGATTCACCGGGGAGCTGTTTTTT. Amino acid sequence: CASSGSGGFTGELFF.

There are a few counts of this clonotype. The V call is TRBV5-4, the J call TRBJ2-7; 7 bases fit TRBD2. There are 12 residues in the CDR3. The germline V gene encodes CDR1 SGHNT and CDR2 YYREEE (reference sequence). V dropped 2 bases and J dropped 6; count of bases not matched to a gene: 2. CDR3: CASSFSSGEQYV. DNA for the CDR3: TGTGCCAGCAGCTTCTCTAGCGGCGAGCAGTACGTC.

This clonotype was recorded many times. CDR3 amino acids: CASSLDEETQYF. CDR3 DNA: TGCGCCAGCAGCCTGGACGAAGAGACCCAGTACTTC. The V and J genes are TRBV5-1 and TRBJ2-5; D ambiguous. The ends were cut back, 4 bases at V and 3 bases at J, with 7 bases in the middle. This CDR3 has 12 amino acids. The germline CDR1 and CDR2 sequences are SGHRS and YFSETQ.

In its sample, this clonotype was seen many times. The rearrangement links TRBV7-6 to TRBJ2-5; 9 bases are shared with TRBD2. From germline, CDR1 is SGHVS and CDR2 FNYEAQ. The CDR3 totals 16 residues. V shed 0 bases and J 2 bases; nucleotides not matched to a gene: 4. The CDR3 is CASSLALAGVQETQYF. The CDR3 nucleotides read TGTGCCAGCAGCTTAGCCTTAGCGGGGGTACAAGAGACCCAGTACTTC.

This clonotype was seen many times. The gene calls are TRBV4-3 and TRBJ1-1, with a weak D call TRBD1 (5 bases). V gave up 5 bases and J gave up 0 bases, with 7 bases separating them. The CDR3 consists of 13 residues. The germline CDR1 and CDR2 sequences are LGHNA and YSLEER. CDR3 DNA: TGCGCCAGCAGCGGGGCCTTGAACACTGAAGCTTTCTTT. Its translation is CASSGALNTEAFF.

This clonotype was counted many times. The J gene is TRBJ1-2, the V gene TRBV2; D call uncertain. The V gene lost 2 bases and the J gene lost 4 bases, with 14 bases spanning the gap. CDR1 SNHLY and CDR2 FYNNEI come from the germline V gene. The CDR3 length is 15 residues. This CDR3 is CASSESSEFIYGYTF. The CDR3 nucleotides read TGTGCCAGCAGTGAATCCAGCGAGTTCATCTATGGCTACACCTTC.

In this sample, this clonotype turned up many times. The chain combines TRBV7-6 with TRBJ1-1; D is perhaps TRBD1 (5 bases). The CDR3 consists of 14 residues. Looked up from germline, CDR1 is SGHVS and CDR2 is FNYEAQ. Trimming removed 1 base from V and 5 bases from J, with 11 bases in between. The CDR3 reads CASSLVSEGTEAFF. In DNA form, the CDR3 reads TGTGCCAGCAGCTTAGTGAGCGAGGGGACTGAAGCTTTCTTT.

This clonotype occurred many times. This chain joins TRBV29-1 and TRBJ1-2; 8 nucleotides align to TRBD1. V gave up 3 bases and J gave up 8 bases; unmatched junction bases: 8. CDR3 length: 13 amino acids. Germline loops: CDR1 SQVTM, CDR2 ANQGSEA. The CDR3 sequence is CSVEAGGVRGYTF. CDR3 coding DNA: TGCAGCGTTGAGGCAGGGGGCGTTCGGGGCTACACCTTC.

This clonotype has ten or more counts. The chain links TRBV4-3 to TRBJ2-1; 11 nucleotides agree with TRBD1. Germline CDR1 LGHNA, CDR2 YSLEER. The CDR3 consists of 15 residues. Trimming at V came to 0 bases and at J to 9 bases, leaving 4 bases not matched to a gene. The CDR3 reads CASSQEEGTGGEQFF. The CDR3 nucleotides are TGCGCCAGCAGCCAAGAAGAGGGGACAGGGGGTGAGCAGTTCTTC.

This clonotype was found many times. This chain uses TRBV10-3 with TRBJ2-5, with 10 bases lining up with TRBD1. Germline CDR1 ENHRY, CDR2 SYGVKD. The CDR3 runs to 17 residues. V lost 10 bases and J lost 3; bases outside the gene matches: 17. The CDR3 sequence: CATTGTGVYGAKETQYF. The CDR3 DNA sequence: TGTGCCACAACCGGGACAGGGGTTTATGGGGCAAAAGAGACCCAGTACTTC.